This T cell receptor (beta chain) is from a study of cytomegalovirus exposure and HLA in healthy donors. Study-wide findings and caveats: Later analysis associated a missense DCLRE1C variant with TCR beta V- and J-gene trimming. Exclusion applied to some V segments, including TRBV6-2 and TRBV6-3, as they were indistinguishable.

The CDR3 is 14 residues long. Trimming took 7 bases from V and 4 from J; bases not matched to a gene: 9. Per the germline V gene, CDR1 is PRHDT and CDR2 is FYEKMQ (reference sequence). About this clone itself: Its antigen is not known.

Primers included in the PCR were 60 Vbeta and 13 Jbeta primers. In the original processing: A follow-up analysis tallied 65 million to 80 million unique TCR beta chains, approximately 10 million shared. TCRdb keeps only in-frame clones here, not all; method: immunoSEQ multiplex PCR. V and J calls and clone size come straight from that table; D and trimming were deduced from the DNA. The sample lists approximately 92,000 clones; roughly 73% were seen once. The origin of this receptor is a man aged 45-65 years in good health and CMV-seropositive. The chain uses TRBV13 and TRBJ1-1, with 7 bases fitting TRBD1. Input material: PBMCs. The CDR3 DNA sequence: TGTGCCAGCAAACACAGGGGTGCGGGCACTGAAGCTTTCTTT. This sequence encodes CASKHRGAGTEAFF.